This T cell receptor beta chain was profiled in a study of OX40 agonist ivuxolimab in advanced cancers. This table comes from immunoSEQ multiplex PCR, and its TCRdb copy is limited to in-frame clones, with some not included. Here the sample spans about 49,000 clones, 80% to 90% being singletons. CDR1 and CDR2 from the germline V gene are LGHNA and YSLEER. V was clipped by 1 base and J by 8 bases; unmatched bases: 0. CDR3 length equals 13 residues. This chain connects TRBV4-3 to TRBJ2-3; 10 bases match TRBD1. The TCR originated in an adult with an advanced solid tumor such as melanoma, head and neck, liver or kidney cancer. The source material was CD4+ or CD8+ T cells sorted from blood, sampled in a trial of the OX40 agonist ivuxolimab. The CDR3 DNA is TGCGCCAGCAGCCAAGGACAGGGGGCTACGCAGTATTTT. It yields the protein CASSQGQGATQYF.